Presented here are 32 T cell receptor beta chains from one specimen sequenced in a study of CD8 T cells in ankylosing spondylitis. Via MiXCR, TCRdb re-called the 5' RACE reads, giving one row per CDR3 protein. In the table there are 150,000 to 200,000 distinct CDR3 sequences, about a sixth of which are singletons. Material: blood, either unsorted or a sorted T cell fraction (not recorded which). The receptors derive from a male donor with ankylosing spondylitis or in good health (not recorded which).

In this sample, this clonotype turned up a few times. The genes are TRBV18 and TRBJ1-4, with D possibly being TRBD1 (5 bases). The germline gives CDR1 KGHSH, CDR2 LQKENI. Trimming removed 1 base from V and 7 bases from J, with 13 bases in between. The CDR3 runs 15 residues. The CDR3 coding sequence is TGTGCCAGCTCACCACGGGGGGATTCAGCTGAAAAACTGTTTTTT. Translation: CASSPRGDSAEKLFF.

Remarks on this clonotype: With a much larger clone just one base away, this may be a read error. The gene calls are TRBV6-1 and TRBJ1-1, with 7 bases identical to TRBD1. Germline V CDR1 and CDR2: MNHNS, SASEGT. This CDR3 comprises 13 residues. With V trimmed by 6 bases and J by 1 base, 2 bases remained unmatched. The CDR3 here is CASRRQGNTEAFF. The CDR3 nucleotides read TGTGCCAGCAGGCGACAGGGGAACACTGAAGCTTTCTTT.

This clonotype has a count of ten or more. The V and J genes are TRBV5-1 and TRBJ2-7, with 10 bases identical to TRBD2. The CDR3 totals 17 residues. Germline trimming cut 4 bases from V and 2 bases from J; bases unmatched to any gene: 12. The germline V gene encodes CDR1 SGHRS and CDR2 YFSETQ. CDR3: CASSTTSGNSAPYEQYF. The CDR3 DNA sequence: TGCGCCAGCAGCACTACTAGCGGGAATTCGGCCCCCTACGAGCAGTACTTC.

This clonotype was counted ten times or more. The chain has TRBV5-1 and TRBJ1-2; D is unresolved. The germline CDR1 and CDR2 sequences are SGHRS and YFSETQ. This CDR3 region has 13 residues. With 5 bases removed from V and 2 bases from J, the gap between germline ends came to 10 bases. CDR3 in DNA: TGCGCCAGCAGGTCGGAGAAAAACTATGGCTACACCTTC. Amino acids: CASRSEKNYGYTF.

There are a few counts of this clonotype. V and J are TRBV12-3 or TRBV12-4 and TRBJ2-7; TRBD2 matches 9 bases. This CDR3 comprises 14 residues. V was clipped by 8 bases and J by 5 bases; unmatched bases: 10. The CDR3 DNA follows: TGTGCCAGCGGGGGAGGGGGGACTAGCAACGAGCAGTACTTC. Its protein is CASGGGGTSNEQYF.

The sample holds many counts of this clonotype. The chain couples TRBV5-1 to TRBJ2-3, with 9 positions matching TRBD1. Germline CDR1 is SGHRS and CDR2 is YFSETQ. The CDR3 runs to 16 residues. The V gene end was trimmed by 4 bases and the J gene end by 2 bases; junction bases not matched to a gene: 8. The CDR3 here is CASSDRTGASTDTQYF. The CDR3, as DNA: TGCGCCAGCAGCGATAGGACAGGGGCTTCCACAGATACGCAGTATTTT.

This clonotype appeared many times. CDR3: CASSARGARTEAFF. CDR3 nucleotides: TGTGCCAGCAGTGCCCGGGGTGCGAGGACTGAAGCTTTCTTT. This chain connects TRBV27 to TRBJ1-1; D not resolved. V was pared by 5 bases and J by 5 bases, with 15 bases between. The germline CDR1 and CDR2 sequences are MNHEY and SMNVEV (reference sequence). This CDR3 is built from 14 residues.

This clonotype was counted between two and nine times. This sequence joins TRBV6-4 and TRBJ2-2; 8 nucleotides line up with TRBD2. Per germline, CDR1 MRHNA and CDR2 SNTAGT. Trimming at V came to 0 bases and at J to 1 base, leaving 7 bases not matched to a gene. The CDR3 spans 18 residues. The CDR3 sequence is CASSDSKIGRVNTGELFF. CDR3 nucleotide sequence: TGTGCCAGCAGTGACTCGAAGATCGGGAGGGTGAACACCGGGGAGCTGTTTTTT.

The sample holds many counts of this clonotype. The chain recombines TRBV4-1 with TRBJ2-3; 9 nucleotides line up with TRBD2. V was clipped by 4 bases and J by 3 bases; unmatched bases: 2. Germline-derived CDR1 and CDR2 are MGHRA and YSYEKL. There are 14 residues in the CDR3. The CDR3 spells CASSPGLATDTQYF. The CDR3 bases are TGCGCCAGCAGCCCGGGACTAGCAACAGATACGCAGTATTTT.

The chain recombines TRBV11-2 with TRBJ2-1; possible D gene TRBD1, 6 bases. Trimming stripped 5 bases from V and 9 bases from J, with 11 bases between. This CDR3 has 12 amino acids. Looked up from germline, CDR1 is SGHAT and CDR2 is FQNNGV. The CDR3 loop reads CASSLQGGEQFF. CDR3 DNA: TGTGCCAGCAGCCTACAGGGCGGTGAGCAGTTCTTC. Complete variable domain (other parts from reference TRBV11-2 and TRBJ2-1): EAGVAQSPRYKIIEKRQSVAFWCNPISGHATLYWYQQILGQGPKLLIQFQNNGVVDDSQLPKDRFSAERLKGVDSTLKIQPAKLEDSAVYLCASSLQGGEQFFGPGTRLTVL.

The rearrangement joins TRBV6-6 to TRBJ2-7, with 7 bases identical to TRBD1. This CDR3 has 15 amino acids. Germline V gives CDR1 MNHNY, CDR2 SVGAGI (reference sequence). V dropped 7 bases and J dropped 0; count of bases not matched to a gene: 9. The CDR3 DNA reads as TGTGCCAGCACCTCAGGACAGGCGATCTCCTACGAGCAGTACTTC. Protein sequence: CASTSGQAISYEQYF.

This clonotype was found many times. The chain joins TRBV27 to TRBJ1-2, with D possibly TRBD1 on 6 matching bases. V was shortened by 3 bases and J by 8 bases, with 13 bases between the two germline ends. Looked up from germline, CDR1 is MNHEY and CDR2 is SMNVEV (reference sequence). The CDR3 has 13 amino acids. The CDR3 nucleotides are TGTGCCAGCAGTTTGTCAGGGGTTGGCGGCTACACCTTC. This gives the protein CASSLSGVGGYTF.

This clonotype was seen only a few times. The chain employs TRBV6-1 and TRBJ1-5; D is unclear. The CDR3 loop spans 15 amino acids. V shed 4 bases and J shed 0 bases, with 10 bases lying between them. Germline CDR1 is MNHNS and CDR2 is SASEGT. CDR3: CASSVQAYSNQPQHF. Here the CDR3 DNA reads TGTGCCAGCAGTGTCCAGGCTTATAGCAATCAGCCCCAGCATTTT.

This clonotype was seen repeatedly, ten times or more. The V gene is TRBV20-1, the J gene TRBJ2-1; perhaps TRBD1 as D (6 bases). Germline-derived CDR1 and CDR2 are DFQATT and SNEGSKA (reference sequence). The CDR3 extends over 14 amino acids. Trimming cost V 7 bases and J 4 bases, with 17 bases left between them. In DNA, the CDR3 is TGCAGTGGACAAGACAGGAGACATTACAATGAGCAGTTCTTC. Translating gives CSGQDRRHYNEQFF.

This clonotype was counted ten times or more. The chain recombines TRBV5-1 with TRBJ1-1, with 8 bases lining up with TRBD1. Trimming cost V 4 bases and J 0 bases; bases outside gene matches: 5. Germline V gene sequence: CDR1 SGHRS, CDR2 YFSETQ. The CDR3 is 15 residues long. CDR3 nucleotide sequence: TGCGCCAGCAGCGTACAGGGGGACTTGAACACTGAAGCTTTCTTT. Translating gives CASSVQGDLNTEAFF.

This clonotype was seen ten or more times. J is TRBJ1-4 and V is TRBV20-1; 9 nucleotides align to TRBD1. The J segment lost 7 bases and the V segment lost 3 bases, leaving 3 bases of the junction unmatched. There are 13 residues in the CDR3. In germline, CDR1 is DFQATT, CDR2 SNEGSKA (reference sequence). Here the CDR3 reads CSASGTGTEKLFF. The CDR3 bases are TGCAGTGCTAGTGGGACAGGGACTGAAAAACTGTTTTTT.

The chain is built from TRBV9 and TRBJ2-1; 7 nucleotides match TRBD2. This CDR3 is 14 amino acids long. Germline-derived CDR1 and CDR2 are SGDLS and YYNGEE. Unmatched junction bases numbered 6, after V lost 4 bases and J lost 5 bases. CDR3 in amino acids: CASSISGSHNEQFF. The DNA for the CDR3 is TGTGCCAGCAGCATTAGCGGGTCCCACAATGAGCAGTTCTTC.

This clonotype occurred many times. The CDR3 DNA is TGCGCCAGCAGCGGAATTAGCGGGAACTCCTACAATGAGCAGTTCTTC. This gives the protein CASSGISGNSYNEQFF. The chain uses TRBV5-1 and TRBJ2-1; 8 bases match TRBD2. Germline values: CDR1 SGHRS, CDR2 YFSETQ. With V trimmed by 4 bases and J by 0 bases, 6 bases remained unmatched. The CDR3 runs 16 residues.

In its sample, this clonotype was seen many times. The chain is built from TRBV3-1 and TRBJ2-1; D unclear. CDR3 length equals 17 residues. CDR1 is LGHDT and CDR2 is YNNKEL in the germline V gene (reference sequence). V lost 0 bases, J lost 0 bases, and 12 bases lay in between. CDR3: CASSQDPSPASYNEQFF. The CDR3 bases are TGTGCCAGCAGCCAAGATCCAAGTCCCGCCTCCTACAATGAGCAGTTCTTC.

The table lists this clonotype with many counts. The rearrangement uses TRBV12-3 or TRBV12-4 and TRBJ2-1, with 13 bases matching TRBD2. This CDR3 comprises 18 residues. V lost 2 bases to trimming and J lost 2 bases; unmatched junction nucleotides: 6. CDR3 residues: CASSLTSGRASPYNEQFF. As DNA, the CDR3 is TGTGCCAGCAGTTTAACTAGCGGGAGGGCCAGCCCCTACAATGAGCAGTTCTTC.

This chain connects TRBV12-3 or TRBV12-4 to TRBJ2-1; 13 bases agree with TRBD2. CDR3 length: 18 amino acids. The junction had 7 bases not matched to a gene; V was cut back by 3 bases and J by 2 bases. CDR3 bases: TGTGCCAGCAGTTTTGAGGGGACTAGCGGGAAAACCTACAATGAGCAGTTCTTC. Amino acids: CASSFEGTSGKTYNEQFF.

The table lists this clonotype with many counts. CDR3 region: CASSFIAREAGGRYEKLFF. The CDR3 DNA follows: TGTGCCAGCAGTTTTATCGCCCGCGAGGCAGGGGGCCGATATGAAAAACTGTTTTTT. The chain uses TRBV28 and TRBJ1-4, with 8 bases aligning to TRBD1. Germline CDR1 reads MDHEN; CDR2 reads SYDVKM. The V segment lost 3 bases and the J segment 6 bases; nucleotides outside the gene matches: 18. The CDR3 has 19 residues. Based on the CDR3 plus reference TRBV28 and TRBJ1-4, the full variable domain is DVKVTQSSRYLVKRTGEKVFLECVQDMDHENMFWYRQDPGLGLRLIYFSYDVKMKEKGDIPEGYSVSREKKERFSLILESASTNQTSMYLCASSFIAREAGGRYEKLFFGSGTQLSVL.

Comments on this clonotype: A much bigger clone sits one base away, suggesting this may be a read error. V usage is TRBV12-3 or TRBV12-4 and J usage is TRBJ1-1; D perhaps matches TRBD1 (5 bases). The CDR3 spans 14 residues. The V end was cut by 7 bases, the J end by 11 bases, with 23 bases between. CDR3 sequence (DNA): TGTGCCAGCACCCCGATGGGGCCGAGGGCGATGGCTTTCTTT. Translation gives CASTPMGPRAMAFF.

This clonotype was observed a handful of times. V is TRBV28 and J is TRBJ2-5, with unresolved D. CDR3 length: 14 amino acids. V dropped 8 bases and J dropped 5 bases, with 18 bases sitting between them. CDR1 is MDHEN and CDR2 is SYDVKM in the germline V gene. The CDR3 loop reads CASRPLAARETQYF. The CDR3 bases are TGTGCCAGCCGACCGTTGGCAGCTCGGGAGACCCAGTACTTC.

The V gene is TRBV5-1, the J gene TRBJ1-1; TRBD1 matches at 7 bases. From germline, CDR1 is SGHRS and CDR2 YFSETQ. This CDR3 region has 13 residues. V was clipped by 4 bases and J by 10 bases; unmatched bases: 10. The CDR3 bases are TGCGCCAGCAGCCCGGACAGGCGAGGCGTAGCTTTCTTT. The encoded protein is CASSPDRRGVAFF.

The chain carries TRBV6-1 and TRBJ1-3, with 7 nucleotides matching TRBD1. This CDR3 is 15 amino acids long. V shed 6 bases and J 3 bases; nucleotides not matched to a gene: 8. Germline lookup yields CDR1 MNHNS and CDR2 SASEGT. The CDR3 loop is CASRLRDSDGNTIYF. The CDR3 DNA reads TGTGCCAGCAGACTCCGGGACAGCGATGGAAACACCATATATTTT.

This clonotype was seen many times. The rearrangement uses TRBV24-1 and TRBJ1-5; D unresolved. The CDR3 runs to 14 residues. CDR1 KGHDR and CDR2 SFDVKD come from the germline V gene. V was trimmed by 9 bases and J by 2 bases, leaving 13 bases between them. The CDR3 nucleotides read TGTGCCACCTTGCGCTACGGGGGCAATCAGCCCCAGCATTTT. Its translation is CATLRYGGNQPQHF.

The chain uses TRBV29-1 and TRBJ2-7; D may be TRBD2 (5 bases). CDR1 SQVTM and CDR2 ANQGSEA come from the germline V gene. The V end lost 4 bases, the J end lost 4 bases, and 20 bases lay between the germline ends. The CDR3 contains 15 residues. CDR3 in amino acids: CSVGRIRGSVYEQYF. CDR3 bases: TGCAGCGTTGGCAGGATCAGAGGGAGTGTATACGAGCAGTACTTC.

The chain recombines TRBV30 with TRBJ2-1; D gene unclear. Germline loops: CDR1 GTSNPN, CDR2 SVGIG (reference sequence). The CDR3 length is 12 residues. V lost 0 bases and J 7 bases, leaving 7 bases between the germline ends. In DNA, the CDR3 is TGTGCCTGGAGTGTACGTGGGAATGAGCAGTTCTTC. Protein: CAWSVRGNEQFF. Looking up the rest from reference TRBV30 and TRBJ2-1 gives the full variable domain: SQTIHQWPATLVQPVGSPLSLECTVEGTSNPNLYWYRQAAGRGLQLLFYSVGIGQISSEVPQNLSASRPQDRQFILSSKKLLLSDSGFYLCAWSVRGNEQFFGPGTRLTVL.

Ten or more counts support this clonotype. CDR3 region: CASATGQEFNEQFF. In DNA, the CDR3 is TGTGCCAGCGCAACGGGACAGGAGTTCAATGAGCAGTTCTTC. The gene calls are TRBV2 and TRBJ2-1; 8 positions agree with TRBD1. The trim removed 8 bases at V and 6 bases at J, leaving 9 bases unmatched. Germline V gives CDR1 SNHLY, CDR2 FYNNEI. This CDR3 contains 14 residues.

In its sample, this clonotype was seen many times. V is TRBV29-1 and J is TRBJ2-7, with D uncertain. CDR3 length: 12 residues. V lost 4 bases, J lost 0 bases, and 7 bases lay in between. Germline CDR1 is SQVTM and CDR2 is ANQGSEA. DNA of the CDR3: TGCAGCGTTGGAGGCACCTCCTACGAGCAGTACTTC. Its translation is CSVGGTSYEQYF.

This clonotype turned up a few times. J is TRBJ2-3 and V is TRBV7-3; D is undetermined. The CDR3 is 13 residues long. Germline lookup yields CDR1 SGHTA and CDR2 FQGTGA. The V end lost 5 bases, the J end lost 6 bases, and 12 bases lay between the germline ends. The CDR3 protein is CASSLGPMDTQYF. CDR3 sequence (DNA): TGTGCCAGCAGCCTCGGTCCCATGGATACGCAGTATTTT.